This T cell receptor beta chain was profiled in a study of metastatic and nonmetastatic thyroid tumors. Study-level points and caveats: Reports indicated that malignant thyroid tumors showed significantly higher TCR beta diversity than benign nodules did, in blood and tumor.

Prior to thyroid surgery, none of the patients had received any treatment. TCRdb redid the clone calls on the PCR reads using MiXCR. The sample carries under 35,000 clones, over 20% recorded once. In germline, CDR1 is MNHEY, CDR2 SVGEGT. The CDR3 runs to 12 residues. With 7 bases removed from V and 4 bases from J, the gap between germline ends came to 10 bases. This clone has a handful of counts. What it binds is unknown. J is TRBJ1-2 and V is TRBV6-2 or TRBV6-3; no clear D gene. The TCR originated in a female donor with papillary thyroid cancer or a benign thyroid nodule (not recorded which). Some clones in this sample may be carry-over from other donors' samples. Material for sequencing was blood. The DNA of the CDR3 is TGTGCCAGCACCCCGTATGGCTATGGCTACACCTTC. This codes for CASTPYGYGYTF.